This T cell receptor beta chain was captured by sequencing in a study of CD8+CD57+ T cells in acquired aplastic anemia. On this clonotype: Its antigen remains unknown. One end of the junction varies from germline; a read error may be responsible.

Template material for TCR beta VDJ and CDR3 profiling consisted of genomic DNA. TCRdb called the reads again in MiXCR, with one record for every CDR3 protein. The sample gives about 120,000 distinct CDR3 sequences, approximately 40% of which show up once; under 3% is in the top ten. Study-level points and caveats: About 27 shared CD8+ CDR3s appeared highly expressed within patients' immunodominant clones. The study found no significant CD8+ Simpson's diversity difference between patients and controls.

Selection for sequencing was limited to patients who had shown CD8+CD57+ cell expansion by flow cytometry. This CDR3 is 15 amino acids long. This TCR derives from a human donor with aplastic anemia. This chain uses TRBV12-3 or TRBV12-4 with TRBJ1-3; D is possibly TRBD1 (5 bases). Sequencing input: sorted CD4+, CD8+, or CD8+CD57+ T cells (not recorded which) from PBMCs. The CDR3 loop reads CASSLSGTLGNTTYF. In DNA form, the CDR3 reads TGTGCCAGCAGTTTAAGTGGGACGCTCGGAAACACCACATATTTT.